Listed below are T cell receptor beta chains from one sample, sequenced in a study of cytotoxic CD8 clonotypes in ibrutinib-treated CLL. TCRdb's copy holds only in-frame clones and misses some; the assay was immunoSEQ multiplex PCR. The repertoire consists of some 200,000 clones, with about four fifths occurring once and the leading ten covering 10% to 12%. This specimen was PBMCs, taken after 12 months of ibrutinib treatment. All receptors come from a human donor with chronic lymphocytic leukemia. Both conserved end residues are trimmed from each CDR3.

j_call v_call cdr3_aa
TRBJ2-1 TRBV5-8 ASSLLAGHNEQF
TRBJ1-1 TRBV29-1 SASPRQPMNTEAF
TRBJ1-1 TRBV29-1 SVEGWPNTEAF
TRBJ2-7 TRBV10-3 AISDLREDYEQY
TRBJ1-2 TRBV7-9 ASSLDTHFTNYGYT
TRBJ2-1 TRBV30 ASGTGYNEQF
TRBJ2-2 TRBV27 ASSLSGGNGELF
TRBJ2-7 TRBV19 ASSTTAAYEQY
TRBJ2-5 TRBV19 ASRRRDLGLGRRETQY
TRBJ1-2 TRBV9 ASSPRGDAVIGYGYT
TRBJ2-3 TRBV25-1 ASSEDRPSGSADTQY
TRBJ2-1 TRBV6-1 AGRLDRGYNEQF
TRBJ1-1 TRBV10-2 ASRRPGQGALNTEAF
TRBJ2-1 TRBV6-1 ASGAGLAYNEQF
TRBJ1-4 TRBV7-8 ASSLDSPTVDEKLF
TRBJ1-1 TRBV28 ASSIQGIRAF
TRBJ1-2 TRBV2 ARVSQDRGPLGGYT
TRBJ1-5 TRBV15 ATSNSNQPQH
TRBJ1-3 TRBV7-9 ASSFEISISGNTIY
TRBJ1-1 TRBV28 ASSPAQGWNTEAF
TRBJ1-5 TRBV19 ASRPLTAFSNQPQH
TRBJ2-4 TRBV19 ASSIEGGRDIQY
TRBJ2-2 TRBV5-4 ASSLGLTGELF
TRBJ2-7 TRBV29-1 SVTKNPSGGYEQY
TRBJ1-2 TRBV11-2 ASSLDEQAYNYGYT
TRBJ2-5 TRBV4-1 ASSQDRTSGAQETQY
TRBJ2-1 TRBV19 ASSILTGNEQF
TRBJ2-1 TRBV5-1 ASSGGAYEQF
TRBJ2-6 TRBV28 ASSLEGGGANVLT
TRBJ2-1 TRBV6-1 ASRGTGKYNEQF
TRBJ2-3 TRBV2 ASRGEDTQY
TRBJ2-1 TRBV11-2 ASRGGLAGNEQF
TRBJ2-7 TRBV7-8 ASRTASGRLDEQY
TRBJ2-2 TRBV9 ASSVGGDTGELF
TRBJ1-1 TRBV11-3 ASSNSGGGEAF
TRBJ1-2 TRBV28 ASSLGQGEGYT
TRBJ2-7 TRBV6-5 ASSYSIGGGYYEQY
TRBJ1-2 TRBV6-1 ASSEIGQGAYGYT
TRBJ1-2 TRBV7-9 ASSFQGDYGYT
TRBJ2-7 TRBV19 ASSLGGVDEQY
TRBJ2-5 TRBV9 ASSGRGSQETQY
TRBJ1-5 TRBV30 AWNLGWGNQPQH
TRBJ2-6 TRBV5-1 ARPKGSSGANVLT
TRBJ1-2 TRBV4-1 ASSLYSFRDREDGYT
TRBJ2-5 TRBV10-3 AIREETQY
TRBJ2-1 TRBV6-6 ASAGDDEQF